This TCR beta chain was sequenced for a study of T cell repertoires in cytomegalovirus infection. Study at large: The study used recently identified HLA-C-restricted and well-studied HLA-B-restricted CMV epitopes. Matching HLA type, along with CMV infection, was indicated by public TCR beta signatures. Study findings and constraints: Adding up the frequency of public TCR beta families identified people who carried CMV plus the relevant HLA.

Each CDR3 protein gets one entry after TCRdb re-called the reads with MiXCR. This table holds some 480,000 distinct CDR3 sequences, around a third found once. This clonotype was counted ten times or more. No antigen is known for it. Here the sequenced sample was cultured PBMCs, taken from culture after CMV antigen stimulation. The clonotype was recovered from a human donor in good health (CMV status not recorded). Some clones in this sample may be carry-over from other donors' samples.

CDR3 protein: CASSQQPAIDEQFF. The CDR3 region has the DNA TGTGCCAGCAGCCAGCAACCAGCGATCGATGAGCAGTTCTTC. This rearrangement joins TRBV7-2 to TRBJ2-1, with unresolved D. The CDR3 loop spans 14 amino acids. V lost 5 bases, J lost 8 bases, and 16 bases lay in between. CDR1 and CDR2 (germline): SGHTA, FQGNSA.